This TCR beta chain originates from a study of breast tumors, draining lymph nodes, adjacent tissues. Study-level points and caveats: Data fit most tumor T cells coming from lymph node, expanding in tumor. Tumors had less TCR diversity than lymph nodes, more than nontumor tissue. Luminal-like breast cancer showed significantly higher tumor–nontumor repertoire similarity than basal-like. Tumor T cell lymph node origin was a supported hypothesis, not proven.

Via MiXCR, TCRdb re-called the multiplex PCR reads, giving one row per CDR3 protein. Among 200,000 to 300,000 distinct CDR3 sequences listed, 30% to 35% were seen once. V was clipped by 0 bases and J by 5 bases, with 10 bases between them. Germline CDR1 LGHNA, CDR2 YSLEER. The CDR3 covers 15 residues. The lymph nodes were axillary draining lymph nodes from breast cancer patients. This clonotype has at least ten counts. Its specificity is unknown. Sequencing was carried out using axillary lymph node tissue. The chain is built from TRBV4-3 and TRBJ1-4, with TRBD1 as a possible D gene (5 bases). The sequence was collected from a female donor with breast cancer. Some clones in this sample may be carry-over from other donors' samples. The CDR3 nucleotides read TGCGCCAGCAGCCAAGATCAGGGTGGGAATGAAAAACTGTTTTTT. It yields the protein CASSQDQGGNEKLFF.